A single sample is the source of the 19 T cell receptor beta chains below, sequenced in a study of response to subunit inactivated influenza vaccine. TCRdb re-analysed the RT-PCR reads in MiXCR, keeping a single row per CDR3 protein. The data show 150,000 to 200,000 distinct CDR3 sequences, less than 15% seen once. This same sample was also part of a study on T cells expressing NK-cell markers. That source notes: What made the TCR beta cDNA was 5'RACE template switching with UMIs.

Source: CD8+ T cells sorted from PBMCs, taken about 11 days after vaccination. These receptors came from a man aged 50 to 60 who received an inactivated influenza vaccine.

V usage is TRBV20-1 and J usage is TRBJ2-7, with 7 bases fitting TRBD1. The junction had 4 bases not matched to a gene; V was cut back by 5 bases and J by 0 bases. Per the germline V gene, CDR1 is DFQATT and CDR2 is SNEGSKA (reference sequence). The CDR3 sequence is 13 residues long. The CDR3 bases are TGCAGTGCTGATTGGGACAGCTCCTACGAGCAGTACTTC. It translates to CSADWDSSYEQYF.

In its sample, this clonotype was seen a few times. The CDR3 DNA follows: TGTGCCATCAGTGACCCCCTAGCGGAGACTAGCCCCACAGATACGCAGTATTTT. Translating gives CAISDPLAETSPTDTQYF. J is TRBJ2-3 and V is TRBV10-3, with TRBD2 matching over 7 bases. The CDR3 consists of 18 residues. J lost 2 bases, V lost 3 bases, and 14 bases had no gene match. Germline V gives CDR1 ENHRY, CDR2 SYGVKD.

The chain employs TRBV4-3 and TRBJ2-7; D remains unclear. Germline V gives CDR1 LGHNA, CDR2 YSLEER. The V end was cut by 4 bases, the J end by 3 bases, with 10 bases between. The CDR3 consists of 13 residues. The CDR3, as DNA: TGCGCCAGCAGCCGGAGCGAAGACTACGAGCAGTACTTC. This encodes CASSRSEDYEQYF.

The V and J genes are TRBV5-1 and TRBJ2-3, with D possibly TRBD1 on 6 matching bases. Trimming removed 4 bases from V and 4 bases from J, with 19 bases in between. This CDR3 is 16 amino acids long. The germline gives CDR1 SGHRS, CDR2 YFSETQ. CDR3 residues: CASSERQAKVADTQYF. CDR3 DNA sequence: TGCGCCAGCAGCGAAAGACAGGCCAAGGTCGCAGATACGCAGTATTTT.

This clonotype was found a few times. V is TRBV11-2 and J is TRBJ2-3; 11 nucleotides line up with TRBD2. This CDR3 has 19 residues. The V gene end was trimmed by 7 bases and the J gene end by 3 bases; junction bases not matched to a gene: 18. Germline V gives CDR1 SGHAT, CDR2 FQNNGV. The DNA of the CDR3 is TGTGCCAGCATCCTTATGGCCACTAGCGGGAGCAGGAAAACAGATACGCAGTATTTT. Protein: CASILMATSGSRKTDTQYF.

In this sample, this clonotype turned up many times. The rearrangement links TRBV10-3 to TRBJ2-7; D perhaps matches TRBD2 (6 bases). The CDR3 has 15 residues. Germline V gene data show CDR1 as ENHRY and CDR2 as SYGVKD. Trimming took off 6 bases at V and 0 bases at J, with 15 bases between the two ends. CDR3 protein: CAISGDFTSSYEQYF. The CDR3 nucleotides are TGTGCCATCAGCGGGGACTTCACAAGCTCCTACGAGCAGTACTTC.

The gene calls are TRBV29-1 and TRBJ2-4; possibly TRBD2 for D (6 bases). The CDR3 runs 12 residues. Germline-derived CDR1 and CDR2 are SQVTM and ANQGSEA. V was cut by 5 bases and J by 5 bases, with 10 bases left in between. The chain's CDR3 is CSVLREQNIQYF. The CDR3 nucleotides read TGCAGCGTTCTCCGGGAGCAAAACATTCAGTACTTC.

V gene TRBV4-3 combines with J gene TRBJ2-7; no clear D gene. The CDR3 spans 13 residues. CDR1 is LGHNA, CDR2 YSLEER, per germline. With 0 bases removed from V and 7 bases from J, the gap between germline ends came to 10 bases. The CDR3 protein is CASSQDRSSEQYF. The CDR3 coding sequence is TGCGCCAGCAGCCAAGACCGGTCCTCGGAGCAGTACTTC.

V is TRBV4-1 and J is TRBJ2-3; 8 positions agree with TRBD2. The germline CDR1 and CDR2 sequences are MGHRA and YSYEKL. This CDR3 comprises 17 residues. Trimming removed 1 base from V and 1 base from J; junction bases left unmatched: 7. As DNA, the CDR3 is TGCGCCAGCAGCCAAGGGCCGAGCGGGGGACGCACAGATACGCAGTATTTT. Protein sequence: CASSQGPSGGRTDTQYF.

Concerning this clonotype: The junction shows a germline mismatch at one end, possibly a read error. The genes are TRBV2 and TRBJ2-5; no reliable D call. Germline V gives CDR1 SNHLY, CDR2 FYNNEI. This CDR3 comprises 13 residues. The CDR3 spells CASREDIDGTQYF. DNA of the CDR3: TGTGCCAGCAGGGAAGATATTGACGGGACCCAGTACTTC. Variable domain in full (rest from reference TRBV2 and TRBJ2-5): EPEVTQTPSHQVTQMGQEVILRCVPISNHLYFYWYRQILGQKVEFLVSFYNNEISEKSEIFDDQFSVERPDGSNFTLKIRSTKLEDSAMYFCASREDIDGTQYFGPGTRLLVL.

This chain links TRBV4-1 with TRBJ2-2; D might be TRBD1 (6 bases). Germline V gives CDR1 MGHRA, CDR2 YSYEKL. V lost 4 bases to trimming and J lost 5 bases, with 14 bases between them. The CDR3 contains 15 residues. The CDR3 spells CASSLQQGGTGELFF. For the CDR3, the DNA is TGCGCCAGCAGCCTCCAACAGGGCGGAACCGGGGAGCTGTTTTTT.

This clonotype has a handful of counts. The chain employs TRBV7-6 and TRBJ2-7; D not resolved. The CDR3 contains 14 residues. Per germline, CDR1 SGHVS and CDR2 FNYEAQ. Trimming took off 1 base at V and 2 bases at J, with 9 bases between the two ends. The CDR3 here is CASSLEALTYEQYF. The DNA for the CDR3 is TGTGCCAGCAGCTTAGAGGCTTTAACCTACGAGCAGTACTTC.

This clonotype was recorded a few times. CDR3 DNA sequence: TGTGCCAGCAGCCCTTACGTACTAGCGGGGGACCAAGAGACCCAGTACTTC. This translates into CASSPYVLAGDQETQYF. The chain recombines TRBV7-9 with TRBJ2-5; 11 bases fit TRBD2. This CDR3 region has 17 residues. Germline loops: CDR1 SEHNR, CDR2 FQNEAQ (reference sequence). V trimming: 5 bases; J trimming: 0 bases; junction bases outside the gene matches: 8.

In its sample, this clonotype was seen many times. J is TRBJ2-7 and V is TRBV5-1; either TRBD1 or TRBD2 may fit D (5 bases each). Per the germline V gene, CDR1 is SGHRS and CDR2 is YFSETQ. The CDR3 is made up of 15 amino acids. The ends were cut back, 3 bases at V and 3 bases at J, with 16 bases in the middle. The CDR3 region is CASSYRRGPIYEQYF. CDR3 sequence (DNA): TGCGCCAGCAGCTACCGTAGGGGACCGATCTACGAGCAGTACTTC.

V and J are TRBV4-2 and TRBJ2-2; 10 bases are shared with TRBD2. CDR3 length: 18 amino acids. CDR1 is LGHNA and CDR2 is YNFKEQ in the germline V gene. The ends lost 0 bases at V and 6 bases at J; junction bases unmatched: 10. In nucleotides, the CDR3 is TGTGCCAGCAGCCAAGATGGAGCGGGAGGGTCTCTCGCCGGGGAGCTGTTTTTT. It codes for CASSQDGAGGSLAGELFF.

The rearrangement links TRBV9 to TRBJ2-7, with TRBD1 as a possible D gene (7 bases). The germline CDR1 and CDR2 sequences are SGDLS and YYNGEE. Deletions cut 1 base from V and 6 bases from J, with 17 bases between. The CDR3 has 15 amino acids. CDR3 protein: CASSVTGSRGAEQYF. The CDR3 DNA sequence: TGTGCCAGCAGCGTAACAGGGAGCAGGGGGGCCGAGCAGTACTTC.

The V and J genes are TRBV6-2 or TRBV6-3 and TRBJ1-5; maybe TRBD1 (6 bases). Germline CDR1 and CDR2: MNHEY and SVGEGT. The CDR3 is made up of 15 amino acids. The germline V and J ends were trimmed by 2 bases and 5 bases, with 13 bases remaining between them. The CDR3 nucleotides are TGTGCCAGCAGTTACACTAGACAGGCCCATCAGCCCCAGCATTTT. Encoded protein: CASSYTRQAHQPQHF.

This clonotype has just a few counts. The chain carries TRBV7-6 and TRBJ2-1, with D perhaps matching TRBD2 (7 bases). Germline V lookup: CDR1 SGHVS, CDR2 FNYEAQ. The CDR3 spans 16 residues. The V end was cut by 1 base, the J end by 5 bases, with 15 bases between. CDR3 bases: TGTGCCAGCAGCTTAGTGGCGGGGGCCTGGGACAATGAGCAGTTCTTC. As protein: CASSLVAGAWDNEQFF.

This clonotype has a handful of counts. The CDR3 reads CASSYSIFYEQYF. For the CDR3, the DNA is TGTGCCAGCAGTTATTCCATCTTTTACGAGCAGTACTTC. This chain links TRBV6-5 with TRBJ2-7; the D is unclear. Looked up from germline, CDR1 is MNHEY and CDR2 is SVGAGI. CDR3 length equals 13 residues. Trimming removed 3 bases at V and 4 bases at J, with 10 bases between.